One and the same sample provided the 18 T cell receptor beta chains below, sequenced in a study of Ad26.COV2.S vaccination and SARS-CoV-2 variants. Clones were read by immunoSEQ multiplex PCR, and TCRdb kept only the in-frame ones, dropping some. The table lists hundreds of thousands of clones, around nine tenths of them singletons, with more than 10% in the top ten. As for treatment: 15 to 20 received Ad26.COV2.S at low or high dose, single or two shots; 5 received placebo; per-sample allocation not given. On day 63 after the first injection, vaccine and placebo recipients gave samples. The sample here was peripheral blood, taken in a trial of Ad26.COV2.S vaccine versus placebo. These receptors all stem from a person aged 18-60 years who received the Ad26.COV2.S COVID-19 vaccine or a placebo.

This clone was seen just once. The chain recombines TRBV3-1 (or the pseudogene TRBV3-2) with TRBJ2-2; D is uncertain. CDR1 is LGHDT, CDR2 YNNKEL, per germline (reference sequence). V lost 4 bases to trimming and J lost 4 bases, with 19 bases between them. This CDR3 has 17 amino acids. The CDR3 DNA is TGTGCCAGCAGCCCAAATCCTGGACCGGGCTTCACCGGGGAGCTGTTTTTT. This codes for CASSPNPGPGFTGELFF.

This sequence joins TRBV5-8 and TRBJ2-1; 13 bases match TRBD2. V gave up 7 bases and J gave up 8 bases; unmatched junction bases: 24. This CDR3 is 20 amino acids long. CDR1 is SGHTS and CDR2 is YDEGEE in the germline V gene. The CDR3 is CASRGTSGKVVASLLDEQFF. Here the CDR3 DNA reads TGTGCCAGCCGGGGGACTAGCGGGAAAGTTGTGGCCTCTTTATTAGATGAGCAGTTCTTC.

This chain uses TRBV7-8 with TRBJ2-5, with 9 positions matching TRBD2. Germline V gives CDR1 SGHVS, CDR2 FQNEAQ. The CDR3 runs to 19 residues. V lost 4 bases to trimming and J lost 2 bases; unmatched junction nucleotides: 17. The CDR3 DNA sequence: TGTGCCAGCAGCTCCCAGACCAATACACTAGCGGGCCAGCAAGAGACCCAGTACTTC. Translation: CASSSQTNTLAGQQETQYF.

This chain links TRBV5-1 with TRBJ2-7; 10 bases agree with TRBD1. From germline, CDR1 is SGHRS and CDR2 YFSETQ. This CDR3 has 14 residues. The trim removed 0 bases at V and 5 bases at J, leaving 2 bases unmatched. CDR3 sequence reads: CASSLGQGANEQYF. The DNA of the CDR3 is TGCGCCAGCAGCTTGGGACAGGGGGCCAACGAGCAGTACTTC.

The V and J genes are TRBV3-1 (or the pseudogene TRBV3-2) and TRBJ1-4, with 9 bases that match TRBD1. The CDR3 length is 15 residues. With V trimmed by 6 bases and J by 5 bases, 7 bases remained unmatched. Per the germline V gene, CDR1 is LGHDT and CDR2 is YNNKEL (reference sequence). The CDR3: CASRQSGTGNEKLFF. The DNA for the CDR3 is TGTGCCAGCAGACAATCCGGGACAGGGAATGAAAAACTGTTTTTT.

The rearrangement links TRBV2 to TRBJ1-2, with a possible D match to TRBD1 (5 bases). With 0 bases removed from V and 7 bases from J, the gap between germline ends came to 9 bases. This CDR3 contains 13 residues. The germline gives CDR1 SNHLY, CDR2 FYNNEI. Here the CDR3 reads CASSEAGTAGYTF. DNA for the CDR3: TGTGCCAGCAGTGAAGCCGGGACGGCTGGCTACACCTTC.

This sequence joins TRBV19 and TRBJ2-7; TRBD1 matches at 9 bases. The V gene end was trimmed by 3 bases and the J gene end by 1 base; junction bases not matched to a gene: 10. The CDR3 has 17 residues. Germline assignment: CDR1 LNHDA and CDR2 SQIVND (reference sequence). The CDR3 DNA reads TGTGCCAGTAGTATCCGTGGTCCGGGACAGGGATCCTACGAGCAGTACTTC. This codes for CASSIRGPGQGSYEQYF.

The gene calls are TRBV10-3 and TRBJ2-2, with 12 nucleotides matching TRBD2. The CDR3 is 19 amino acids. The ends lost 3 bases at V and 6 bases at J; junction bases unmatched: 14. Germline V gene lookup returns CDR1 ENHRY and CDR2 SYGVKD. CDR3 loop: CAISEEGASGRASAGELFF. DNA of the CDR3: TGTGCCATCAGTGAAGAGGGCGCTAGCGGGAGGGCCTCGGCCGGGGAGCTGTTTTTT.

The chain couples TRBV7-3 to TRBJ2-1; 7 bases are shared with TRBD2. This CDR3 is 14 amino acids long. V shed 3 bases and J 5 bases; nucleotides not matched to a gene: 4. CDR1 and CDR2 from the germline V gene are SGHTA and FQGTGA. CDR3 in amino acids: CASSLGGSNNEQFF. The CDR3 bases are TGTGCCAGCAGCTTGGGCGGGAGTAACAATGAGCAGTTCTTC.

The V call is TRBV6-5, the J call TRBJ1-2; D ambiguous. CDR1 is MNHEY, CDR2 SVGAGI, per germline. Trimming shortened V by 5 bases and J by 4 bases, and 14 bases separated the two germline ends. This CDR3 has 14 residues. CDR3 sequence: CASSPKWVGYGYTF. Here the CDR3 DNA reads TGTGCCAGCAGTCCAAAATGGGTGGGCTATGGCTACACCTTC.

This clone has only one observation. This chain joins TRBV5-1 and TRBJ2-1; D is ambiguous. Deletions cut 0 bases from V and 0 bases from J, with 7 bases between. CDR1 is SGHRS, CDR2 YFSETQ, per germline. The CDR3 totals 15 residues. The CDR3 here is CASSLAQSSYNEQFF. CDR3 coding DNA: TGCGCCAGCAGCTTGGCTCAGAGCTCCTACAATGAGCAGTTCTTC. Full variable domain (outside the CDR3, taken from reference TRBV5-1 and TRBJ2-1): KAGVTQTPRYLIKTRGQQVTLSCSPISGHRSVSWYQQTPGQGLQFLFEYFSETQRNKGNFPGRFSGRQFSNSRSEMNVSTLELGDSALYLCASSLAQSSYNEQFFGPGTRLTVL.

CDR3 coding DNA: TGTGCCAGCAGCTTATCCCGACCTGGGATCGGGGGTATACAGGGAGATACGCAGTATTTT. Translated, it gives CASSLSRPGIGGIQGDTQYF. The chain joins TRBV13 to TRBJ2-3; D possibly uses TRBD1 or TRBD2 (6 bases each). This CDR3 is built from 20 residues. Trimming stripped 2 bases from V and 5 bases from J, with 29 bases between. From germline, CDR1 is PRHDT and CDR2 FYEKMQ (reference sequence).

This clone appeared once. J is TRBJ2-7 and V is TRBV6-1; no clear D gene. CDR3 size: 15 residues. V lost 2 bases to trimming and J lost 5 bases, with 16 bases between them. The germline CDR1 and CDR2 sequences are MNHNS and SASEGT. The CDR3, as DNA: TGTGCCAGCAGTGAAACGGACGCGGCTCCCCACGAGCAGTACTTC. It encodes CASSETDAAPHEQYF.

The chain is built from TRBV6-1 and TRBJ2-5; no clear D gene. CDR3 length: 13 amino acids. V lost 1 base to trimming and J lost 5 bases, with 8 bases between them. The germline CDR1 and CDR2 sequences are MNHNS and SASEGT. This CDR3 is CASSEEYTETQYF. The CDR3, as DNA: TGTGCCAGCAGTGAAGAGTATACGGAGACCCAGTACTTC.

The chain combines TRBV30 with TRBJ2-1; 10 positions agree with TRBD2. CDR1 is GTSNPN and CDR2 is SVGIG in the germline V gene (reference sequence). The J segment lost 0 bases and the V segment lost 5 bases, leaving 13 bases of the junction unmatched. The CDR3 consists of 18 residues. CDR3 protein: CAWEGPPGLARSYNEQFF. The CDR3 DNA reads as TGTGCCTGGGAGGGCCCTCCGGGACTAGCGCGCTCCTACAATGAGCAGTTCTTC.

V usage is TRBV28 and J usage is TRBJ2-7; D is possibly TRBD1 (5 bases). V dropped 5 bases and J dropped 3 bases, with 8 bases sitting between them. The CDR3 totals 12 residues. Germline CDR1 is MDHEN and CDR2 is SYDVKM. The DNA for the CDR3 is TGTGCCAGCAGTATGACAGTCTACGAGCAGTACTTC. This encodes CASSMTVYEQYF.

The chain employs TRBV5-1 and TRBJ2-6; 8 bases are shared with TRBD1. The CDR3 consists of 17 residues. Germline V gene sequence: CDR1 SGHRS, CDR2 YFSETQ. V shed 3 bases and J 0 bases; nucleotides not matched to a gene: 5. The chain's CDR3 is CASSSGQVHSGANVLTF. CDR3 DNA sequence: TGCGCCAGCAGCTCGGGACAGGTACACTCTGGGGCCAACGTCCTGACTTTC. Full variable domain (rest looked up from reference TRBV5-1 and TRBJ2-6): KAGVTQTPRYLIKTRGQQVTLSCSPISGHRSVSWYQQTPGQGLQFLFEYFSETQRNKGNFPGRFSGRQFSNSRSEMNVSTLELGDSALYLCASSSGQVHSGANVLTFGAGSRLTVL.

CDR3 residues: CASTQSLRYEQYF. The CDR3 region has the DNA TGTGCCAGCACGCAGTCGTTACGCTACGAGCAGTACTTC. The rearrangement links TRBV7-9 to TRBJ2-7, with unresolved D. Trimming took off 7 bases at V and 3 bases at J, with 13 bases between the two ends. The germline CDR1 and CDR2 sequences are SEHNR and FQNEAQ (reference sequence). The CDR3 covers 13 residues.